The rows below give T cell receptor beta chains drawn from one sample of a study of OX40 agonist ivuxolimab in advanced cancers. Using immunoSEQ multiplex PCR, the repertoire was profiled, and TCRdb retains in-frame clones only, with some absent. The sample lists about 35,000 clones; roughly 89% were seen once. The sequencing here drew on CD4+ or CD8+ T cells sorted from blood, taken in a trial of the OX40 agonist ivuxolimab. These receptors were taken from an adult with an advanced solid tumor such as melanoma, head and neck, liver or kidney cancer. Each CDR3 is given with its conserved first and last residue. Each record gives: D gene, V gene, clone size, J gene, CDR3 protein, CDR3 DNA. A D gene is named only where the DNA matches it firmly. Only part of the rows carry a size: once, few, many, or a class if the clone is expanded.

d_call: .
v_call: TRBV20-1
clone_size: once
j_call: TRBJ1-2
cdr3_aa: CSAGRGYGYTF
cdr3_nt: TGCAGTGCTGGCAGGGGCTATGGCTACACCTTC

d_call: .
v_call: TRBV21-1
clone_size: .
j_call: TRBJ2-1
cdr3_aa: CASSKVRLAGGVFF
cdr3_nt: TGTGCCAGCAGCAAAGTGCGACTAGCGGGGGGCGTGTTCTTC

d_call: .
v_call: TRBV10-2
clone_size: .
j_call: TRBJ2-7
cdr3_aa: CASSDPRRDNPYEQYF
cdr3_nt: TGCGCCAGCAGTGACCCCCGACGGGACAACCCCTACGAGCAGTACTTC

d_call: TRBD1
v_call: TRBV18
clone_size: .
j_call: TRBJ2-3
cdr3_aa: CASSPRDRGADTQYF
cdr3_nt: TGTGCCAGCTCACCAAGGGACAGGGGGGCAGATACGCAGTATTTT

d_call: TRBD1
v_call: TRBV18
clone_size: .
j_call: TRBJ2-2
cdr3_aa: CASSPRTGGSTGELFF
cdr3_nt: TGTGCCAGCTCACCGCGGACAGGGGGCTCCACCGGGGAGCTGTTTTTT

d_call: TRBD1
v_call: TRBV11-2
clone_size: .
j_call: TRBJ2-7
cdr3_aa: CASSDYDRVLDEQYF
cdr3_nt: TGTGCCAGCAGCGACTATGACAGGGTACTCGACGAGCAGTACTTC

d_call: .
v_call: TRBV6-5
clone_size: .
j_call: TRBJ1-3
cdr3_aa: CASSSYTIYF
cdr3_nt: TGTGCCAGCAGTAGTTACACCATATATTTT

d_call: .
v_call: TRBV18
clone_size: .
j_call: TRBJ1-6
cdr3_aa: CASSRTGGGRSPLHF
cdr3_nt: TGTGCCAGCTCACGCACAGGTGGAGGGCGGTCACCCCTCCACTTT

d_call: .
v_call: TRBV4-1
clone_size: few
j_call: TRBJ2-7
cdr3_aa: CASSQGEEQYF
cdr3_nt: TGCGCCAGCAGCCAAGGGGAGGAGCAGTACTTC

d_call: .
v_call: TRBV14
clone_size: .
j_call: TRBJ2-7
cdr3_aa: CASSQAGTPQGGGEQYF
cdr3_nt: TGTGCCAGCAGCCAAGCCGGGACACCTCAGGGTGGGGGGGAGCAGTACTTC

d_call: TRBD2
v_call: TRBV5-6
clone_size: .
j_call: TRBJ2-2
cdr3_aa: CASSPGLAGVGTGELFF
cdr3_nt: TGTGCCAGCAGCCCGGGACTAGCGGGAGTTGGTACCGGGGAGCTGTTTTTT

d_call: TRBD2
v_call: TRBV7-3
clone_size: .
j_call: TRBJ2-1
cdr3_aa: CASSISRDYDNEQFF
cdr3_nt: TGTGCCAGCAGCATAAGCCGGGACTACGACAATGAGCAGTTCTTC

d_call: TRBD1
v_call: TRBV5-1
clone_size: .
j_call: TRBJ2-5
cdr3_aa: CASSSGPGQGSTQYF
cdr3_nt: TGCGCCAGCAGCTCAGGGCCGGGACAGGGGAGTACCCAGTACTTC

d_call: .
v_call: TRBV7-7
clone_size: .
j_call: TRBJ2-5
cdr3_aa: CASKAVMAQETQYF
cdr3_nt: TGTGCCAGCAAGGCGGTGATGGCACAAGAGACCCAGTACTTC

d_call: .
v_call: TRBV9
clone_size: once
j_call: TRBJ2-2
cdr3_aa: CASSVGGRGVPGELFF
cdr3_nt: TGTGCCAGCAGCGTAGGGGGAAGGGGGGTTCCCGGGGAGCTGTTTTTT

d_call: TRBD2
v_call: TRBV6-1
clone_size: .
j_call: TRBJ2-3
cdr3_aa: CASIREGFTDTQYF
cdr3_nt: TGTGCCAGCATCCGGGAGGGGTTCACAGATACGCAGTATTTT

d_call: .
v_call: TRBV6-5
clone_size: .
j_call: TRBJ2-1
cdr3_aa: CASSQGPPYNEQFF
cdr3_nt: TGTGCCAGCAGTCAGGGTCCCCCTTACAATGAGCAGTTCTTC

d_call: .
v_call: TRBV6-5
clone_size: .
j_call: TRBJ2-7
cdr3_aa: CASSRTGGDYEQYF
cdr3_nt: TGTGCCAGCAGCCGTACAGGAGGTGATTACGAGCAGTACTTC

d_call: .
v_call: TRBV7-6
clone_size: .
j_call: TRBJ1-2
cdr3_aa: CASSPQGNYGYTF
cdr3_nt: TGTGCCAGCAGCCCTCAGGGGAACTATGGCTACACCTTC

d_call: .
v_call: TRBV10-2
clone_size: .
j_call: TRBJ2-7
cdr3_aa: CASIGQITSYEQYF
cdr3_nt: TGCGCCAGCATTGGACAGATCACCTCCTACGAGCAGTACTTC

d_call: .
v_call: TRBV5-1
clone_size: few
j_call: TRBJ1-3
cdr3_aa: CASSLDGEGNTIYF
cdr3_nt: TGCGCCAGCAGCTTGGACGGGGAGGGAAACACCATATATTTT

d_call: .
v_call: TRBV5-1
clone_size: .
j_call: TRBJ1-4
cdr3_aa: CASSLGRTTNEKLFF
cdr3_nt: TGCGCCAGCAGCTTGGGCAGGACAACTAATGAAAAACTGTTTTTT

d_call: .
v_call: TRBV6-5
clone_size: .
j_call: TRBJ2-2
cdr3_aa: CASSSRGTGRYGELFF
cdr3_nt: TGTGCCAGCAGTTCCCGGGGGACTGGACGCTACGGGGAGCTGTTTTTT

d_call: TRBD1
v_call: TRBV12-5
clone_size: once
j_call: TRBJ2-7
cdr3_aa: CASAPLSGTGVEQYF
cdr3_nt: TGTGCTAGTGCCCCCCTTTCGGGGACAGGGGTCGAGCAGTACTTC

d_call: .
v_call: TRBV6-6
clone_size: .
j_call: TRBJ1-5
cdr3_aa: CASRGDQPQHF
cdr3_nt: TGTGCCAGCAGGGGGGATCAGCCCCAGCATTTT

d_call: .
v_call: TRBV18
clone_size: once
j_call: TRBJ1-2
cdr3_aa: CASSPDGRRFGYTF
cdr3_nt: TGTGCCAGCTCACCAGACGGGCGAAGGTTTGGCTACACCTTC

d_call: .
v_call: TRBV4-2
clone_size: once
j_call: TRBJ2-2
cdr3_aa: CASGAGTDTGELFF
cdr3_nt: TGTGCCAGCGGCGCGGGAACCGACACCGGGGAGCTGTTTTTT

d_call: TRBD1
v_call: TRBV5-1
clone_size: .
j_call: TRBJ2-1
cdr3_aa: CASSPNTGGNEQFF
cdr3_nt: TGCGCCAGCAGCCCCAACACAGGGGGCAATGAGCAGTTCTTC

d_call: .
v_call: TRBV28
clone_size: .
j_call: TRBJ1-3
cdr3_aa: CASSYSEGGNTIYF
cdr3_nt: TGTGCCAGCAGTTATAGCGAAGGTGGAAACACCATATATTTT

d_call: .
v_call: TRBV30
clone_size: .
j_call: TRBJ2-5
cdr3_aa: CAWTRLETQYF
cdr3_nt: TGTGCCTGGACCCGCTTAGAGACCCAGTACTTC

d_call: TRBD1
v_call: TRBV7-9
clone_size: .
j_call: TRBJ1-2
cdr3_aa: CASSSEGQNYGYTF
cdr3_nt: TGTGCCAGCAGCTCCGAGGGACAGAACTATGGCTACACCTTC

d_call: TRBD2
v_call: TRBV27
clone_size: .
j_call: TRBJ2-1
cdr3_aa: CASSLRLAGYNEQFF
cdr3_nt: TGTGCCAGCAGCCTAAGACTAGCGGGGTACAATGAGCAGTTCTTC

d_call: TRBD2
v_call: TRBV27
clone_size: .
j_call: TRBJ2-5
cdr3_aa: CASSRLGLRERETQYF
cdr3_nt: TGTGCCAGCAGTCGTCTGGGGCTGCGGGAGAGGGAGACCCAGTACTTC